This T cell receptor beta chain is from a study of blood T cell repertoires in COVID-19. Study-wide background: Both acute and convalescent COVID-19 samples were obtained from the United States, Italy and Spain. Sources were T cells, B-cell-depleted T cells, or PBMCs; the material itself was cDNA or gDNA.

Study processing details: Quantification of nucleated cells was approximated via reference gene primer amplification. TCRdb keeps only in-frame clones here, not all; method: immunoSEQ multiplex PCR. V and J calls and clone size are given by that table; D and trimming were obtained from the DNA. The profile shows approximately 200,000 clones, 70% to 90% of them singletons. Per germline, CDR1 MDHEN and CDR2 SYDVKM. The CDR3 has 16 residues. The V end was cut by 5 bases, the J end by 1 base, with 12 bases between. Sequenced: peripheral blood. The clonotype was recovered from a man aged 60 to 69 with acute or convalescent COVID-19. V is TRBV28 and J is TRBJ1-6; a weak D match, TRBD1 (5 bases). The DNA for the CDR3 is TGTGCCAGCAGTAGCCGACAGTGGTCCTATAATTCACCCCTCCACTTT. Its protein is CASSSRQWSYNSPLHF.